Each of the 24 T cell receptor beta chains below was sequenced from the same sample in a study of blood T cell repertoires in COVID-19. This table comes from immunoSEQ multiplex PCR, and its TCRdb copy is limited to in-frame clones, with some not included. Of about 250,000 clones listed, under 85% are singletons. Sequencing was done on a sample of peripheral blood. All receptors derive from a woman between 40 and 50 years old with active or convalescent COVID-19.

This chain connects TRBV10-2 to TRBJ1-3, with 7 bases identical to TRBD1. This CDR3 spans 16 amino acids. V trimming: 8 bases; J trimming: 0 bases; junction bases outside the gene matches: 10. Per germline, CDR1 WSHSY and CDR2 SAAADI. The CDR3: CASVRTGLFSGNTIYF. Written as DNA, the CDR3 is TGCGCCAGCGTGAGGACAGGACTCTTCTCTGGAAACACCATATATTTT.

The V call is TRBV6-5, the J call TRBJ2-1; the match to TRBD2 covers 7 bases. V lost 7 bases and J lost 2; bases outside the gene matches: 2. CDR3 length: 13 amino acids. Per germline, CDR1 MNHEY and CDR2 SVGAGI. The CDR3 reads CASTAGAYNEQFF. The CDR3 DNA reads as TGTGCCAGCACGGCGGGGGCCTACAATGAGCAGTTCTTC.

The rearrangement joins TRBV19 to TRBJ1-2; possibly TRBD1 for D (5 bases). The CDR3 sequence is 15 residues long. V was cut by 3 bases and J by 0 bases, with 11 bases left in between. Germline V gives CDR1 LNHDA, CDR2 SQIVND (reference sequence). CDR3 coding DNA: TGTGCCAGTAGTATCTCTCCGGGGGCTAACTATGGCTACACCTTC. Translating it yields CASSISPGANYGYTF.

CDR3 nucleotides: TGTGCCAGCAGCCTGACAGGGGGTATAGGGGAAGCTTTCTTT. Amino acid sequence: CASSLTGGIGEAFF. The chain combines TRBV2 with TRBJ1-1; 9 positions agree with TRBD1. CDR1 and CDR2 (germline): SNHLY, FYNNEI. J was trimmed by 8 bases and V by 6 bases; bases with no gene match: 10. The CDR3 totals 14 residues.

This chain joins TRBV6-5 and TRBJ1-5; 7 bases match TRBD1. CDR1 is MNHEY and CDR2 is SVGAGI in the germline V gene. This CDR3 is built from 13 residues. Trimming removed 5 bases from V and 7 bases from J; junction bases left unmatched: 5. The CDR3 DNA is TGTGCCAGCAGTCAAACAGGGGACCAGCCCCAGCATTTT. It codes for CASSQTGDQPQHF.

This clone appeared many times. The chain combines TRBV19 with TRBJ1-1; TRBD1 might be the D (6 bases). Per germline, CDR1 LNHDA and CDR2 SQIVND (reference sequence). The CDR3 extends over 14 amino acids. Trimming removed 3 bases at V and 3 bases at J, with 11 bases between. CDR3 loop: CASSIAHRDTEAFF. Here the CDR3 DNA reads TGTGCCAGTAGTATCGCACACAGGGACACTGAAGCTTTCTTT.

As DNA, the CDR3 is TGTGCCAGCTCACCAAAAACGGGGATCTCTGGAAACACCATATATTTT. This sequence encodes CASSPKTGISGNTIYF. This chain connects TRBV18 to TRBJ1-3; D uncertain. Germline CDR1 and CDR2: KGHSH and LQKENI. The germline V and J ends were trimmed by 2 bases and 0 bases, with 11 bases remaining between them. The CDR3 sequence is 16 residues long. The variable domain in full, completed from reference TRBV18 and TRBJ1-3, reads NAGVMQNPRHLVRRRGQEARLRCSPMKGHSHVYWYRQLPEEGLKFMVYLQKENIIDESGMPKERFSAEFPKEGPSILRIQQVVRGDSAAYFCASSPKTGISGNTIYFGEGSWLTVV.

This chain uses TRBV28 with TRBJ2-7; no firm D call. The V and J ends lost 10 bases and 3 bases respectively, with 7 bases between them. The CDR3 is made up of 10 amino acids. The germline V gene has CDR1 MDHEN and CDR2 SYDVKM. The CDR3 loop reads CATSSYEQYF. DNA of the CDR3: TGTGCCACCTCGAGCTACGAGCAGTACTTC.

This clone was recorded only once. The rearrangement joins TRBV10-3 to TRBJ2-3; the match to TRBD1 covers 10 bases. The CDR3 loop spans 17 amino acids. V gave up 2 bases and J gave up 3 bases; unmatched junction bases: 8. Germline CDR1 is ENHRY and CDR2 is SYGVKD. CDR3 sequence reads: CAISEGGQGKVTDTQYF. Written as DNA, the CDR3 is TGTGCCATCAGTGAGGGGGGACAGGGGAAAGTTACAGATACGCAGTATTTT.

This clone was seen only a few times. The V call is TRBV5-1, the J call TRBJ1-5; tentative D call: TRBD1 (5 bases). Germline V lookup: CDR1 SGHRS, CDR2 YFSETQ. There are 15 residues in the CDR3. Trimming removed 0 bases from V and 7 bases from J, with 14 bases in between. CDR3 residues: CASSLAGGVGQPQHF. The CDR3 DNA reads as TGCGCCAGCAGCTTGGCCGGAGGGGTTGGGCAGCCCCAGCATTTT. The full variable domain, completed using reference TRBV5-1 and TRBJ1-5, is KAGVTQTPRYLIKTRGQQVTLSCSPISGHRSVSWYQQTPGQGLQFLFEYFSETQRNKGNFPGRFSGRQFSNSRSEMNVSTLELGDSALYLCASSLAGGVGQPQHFGDGTRLSIL.

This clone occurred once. The DNA of the CDR3 is TGTGCCAGCAGTTATTCCCCAGGGTTAACCGGGGAGCTGTTTTTT. Its protein is CASSYSPGLTGELFF. The chain has TRBV6-6 and TRBJ2-2, with D possibly matching TRBD1 (5 bases). The CDR3 runs to 15 residues. Trimming left V 3 bases short and J 5 bases short, with 13 bases between. The germline V gene has CDR1 MNHNY and CDR2 SVGAGI (reference sequence).

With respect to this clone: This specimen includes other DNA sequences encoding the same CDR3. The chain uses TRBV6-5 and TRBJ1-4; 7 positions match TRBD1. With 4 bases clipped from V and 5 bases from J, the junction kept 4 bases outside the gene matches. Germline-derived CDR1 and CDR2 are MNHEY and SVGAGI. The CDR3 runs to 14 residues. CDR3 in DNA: TGTGCCAGCAGTTTGGAACAGGGGAATGAAAAACTGTTTTTT. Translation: CASSLEQGNEKLFF.

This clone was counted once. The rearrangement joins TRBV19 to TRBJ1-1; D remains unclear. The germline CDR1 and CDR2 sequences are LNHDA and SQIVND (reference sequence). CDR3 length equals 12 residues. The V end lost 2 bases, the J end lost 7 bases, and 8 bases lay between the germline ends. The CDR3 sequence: CASSILGGEAFF. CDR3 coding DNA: TGTGCCAGTAGTATATTAGGAGGTGAAGCTTTCTTT.

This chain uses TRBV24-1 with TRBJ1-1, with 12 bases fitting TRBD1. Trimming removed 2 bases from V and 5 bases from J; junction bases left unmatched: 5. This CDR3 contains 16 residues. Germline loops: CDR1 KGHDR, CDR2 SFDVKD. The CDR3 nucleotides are TGTGCCACCAGTGATTCGGGACAGGGGGCGCGGACTGAAGCTTTCTTT. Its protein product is CATSDSGQGARTEAFF.

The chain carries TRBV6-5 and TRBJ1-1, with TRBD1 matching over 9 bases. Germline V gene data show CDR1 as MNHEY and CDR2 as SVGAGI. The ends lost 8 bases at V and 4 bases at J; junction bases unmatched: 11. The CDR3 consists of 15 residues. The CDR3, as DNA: TGTGCCAGCGGGGGGACAGGGAGAGGTTTCACTGAAGCTTTCTTT. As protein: CASGGTGRGFTEAFF.

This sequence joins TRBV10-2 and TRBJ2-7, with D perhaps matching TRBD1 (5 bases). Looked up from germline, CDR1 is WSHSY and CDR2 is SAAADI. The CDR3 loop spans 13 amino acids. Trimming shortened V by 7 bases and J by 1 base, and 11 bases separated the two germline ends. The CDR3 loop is CASTTGVSYEQYV. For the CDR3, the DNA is TGCGCCAGCACTACAGGAGTTTCCTACGAGCAGTACGTC.

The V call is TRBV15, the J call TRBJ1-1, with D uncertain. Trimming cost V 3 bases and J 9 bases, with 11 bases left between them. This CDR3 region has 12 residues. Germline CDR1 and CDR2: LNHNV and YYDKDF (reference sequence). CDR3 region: CATSSVSGKAFF. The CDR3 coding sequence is TGTGCCACCAGCAGTGTATCGGGGAAAGCTTTCTTT.

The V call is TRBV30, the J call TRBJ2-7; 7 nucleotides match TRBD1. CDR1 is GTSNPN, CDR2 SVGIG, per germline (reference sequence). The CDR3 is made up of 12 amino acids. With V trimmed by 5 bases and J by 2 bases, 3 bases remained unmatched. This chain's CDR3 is CAWGDSAYEQYF. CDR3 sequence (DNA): TGTGCCTGGGGGGACAGCGCCTACGAGCAGTACTTC.

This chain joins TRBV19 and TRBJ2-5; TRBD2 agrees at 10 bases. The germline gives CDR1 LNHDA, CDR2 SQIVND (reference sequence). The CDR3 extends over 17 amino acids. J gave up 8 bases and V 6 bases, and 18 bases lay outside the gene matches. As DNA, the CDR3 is TGTGCCAGTAGCCGACTCGGGTCTAGCGGGGGACCAGGAACCCAGTACTTC. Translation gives CASSRLGSSGGPGTQYF.

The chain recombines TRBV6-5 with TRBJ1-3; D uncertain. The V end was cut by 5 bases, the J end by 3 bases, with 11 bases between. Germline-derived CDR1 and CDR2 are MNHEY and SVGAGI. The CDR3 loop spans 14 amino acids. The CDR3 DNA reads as TGTGCCAGCAGTCCGGTGATCTTTGGAAACACCATATATTTT. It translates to CASSPVIFGNTIYF.

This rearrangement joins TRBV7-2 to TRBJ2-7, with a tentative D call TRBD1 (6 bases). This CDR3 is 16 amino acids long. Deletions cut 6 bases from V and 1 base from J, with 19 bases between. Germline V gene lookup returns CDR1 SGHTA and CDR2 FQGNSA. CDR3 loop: CASSSQPVTGSYEQYF. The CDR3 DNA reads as TGTGCCAGCAGTTCACAACCTGTGACAGGATCCTACGAGCAGTACTTC.

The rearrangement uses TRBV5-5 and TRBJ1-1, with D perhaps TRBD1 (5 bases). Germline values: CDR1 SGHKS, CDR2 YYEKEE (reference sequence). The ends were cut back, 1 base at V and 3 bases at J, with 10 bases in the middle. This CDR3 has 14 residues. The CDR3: CASSLYGGDTEAFF. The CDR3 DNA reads TGTGCCAGCAGCTTGTACGGAGGGGACACTGAAGCTTTCTTT.

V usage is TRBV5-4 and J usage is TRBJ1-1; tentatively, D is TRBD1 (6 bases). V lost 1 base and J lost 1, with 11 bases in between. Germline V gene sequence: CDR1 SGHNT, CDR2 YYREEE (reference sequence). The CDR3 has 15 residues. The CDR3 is CASSLRGGSNTEAFF. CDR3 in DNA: TGTGCCAGCAGCTTGAGGGGGGGATCGAACACTGAAGCTTTCTTT.

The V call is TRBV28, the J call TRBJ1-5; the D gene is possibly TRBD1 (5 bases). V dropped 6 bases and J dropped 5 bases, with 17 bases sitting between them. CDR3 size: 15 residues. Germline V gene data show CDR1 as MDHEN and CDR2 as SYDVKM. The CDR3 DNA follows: TGTGCCAGCAGACCCGCTGTGGGGGGGTATCAGCCCCAGCATTTT. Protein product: CASRPAVGGYQPQHF.